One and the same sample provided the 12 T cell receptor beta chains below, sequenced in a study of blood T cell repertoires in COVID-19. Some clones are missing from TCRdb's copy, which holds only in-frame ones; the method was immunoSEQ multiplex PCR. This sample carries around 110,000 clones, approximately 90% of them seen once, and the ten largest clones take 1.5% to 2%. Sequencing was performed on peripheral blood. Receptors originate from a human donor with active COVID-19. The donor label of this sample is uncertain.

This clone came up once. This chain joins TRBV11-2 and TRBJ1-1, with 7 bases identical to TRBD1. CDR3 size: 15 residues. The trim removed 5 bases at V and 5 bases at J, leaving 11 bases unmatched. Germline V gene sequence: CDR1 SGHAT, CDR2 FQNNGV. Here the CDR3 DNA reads TGTGCCAGCAGCGGCAGGACAGGTCTGGGGACTGAAGCTTTCTTT. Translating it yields CASSGRTGLGTEAFF.

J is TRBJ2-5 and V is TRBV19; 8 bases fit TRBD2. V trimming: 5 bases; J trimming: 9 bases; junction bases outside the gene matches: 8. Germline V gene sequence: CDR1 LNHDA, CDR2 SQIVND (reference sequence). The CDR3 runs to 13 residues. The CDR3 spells CASSWGTRRPQYF. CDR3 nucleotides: TGTGCCAGTAGTTGGGGGACTAGACGGCCCCAGTACTTC.

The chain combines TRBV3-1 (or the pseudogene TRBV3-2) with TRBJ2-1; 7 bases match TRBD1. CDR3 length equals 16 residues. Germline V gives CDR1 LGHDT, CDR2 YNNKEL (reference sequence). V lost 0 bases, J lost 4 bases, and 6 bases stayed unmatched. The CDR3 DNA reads TGTGCCAGCAGCCAAGACTCCCGGACAGGATACAATGAGCAGTTCTTC. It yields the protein CASSQDSRTGYNEQFF.

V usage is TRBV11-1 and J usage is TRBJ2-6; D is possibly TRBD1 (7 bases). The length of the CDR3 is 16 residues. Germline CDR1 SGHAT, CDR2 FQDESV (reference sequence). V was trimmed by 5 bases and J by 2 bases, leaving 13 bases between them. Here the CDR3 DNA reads TGTGCCAGCAGCCCAGACAGGGAGGCTGGGGCCAACGTCCTGACTTTC. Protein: CASSPDREAGANVLTF.

CDR3 loop: CASSQDGLPTGELFF. The CDR3 DNA reads TGCGCCAGCAGCCAAGATGGGCTGCCCACCGGGGAGCTGTTTTTT. The chain links TRBV4-3 to TRBJ2-2; D remains ambiguous. Germline values: CDR1 LGHNA, CDR2 YSLEER. Trimming stripped 0 bases from V and 4 bases from J, with 9 bases between. CDR3 length: 15 amino acids.

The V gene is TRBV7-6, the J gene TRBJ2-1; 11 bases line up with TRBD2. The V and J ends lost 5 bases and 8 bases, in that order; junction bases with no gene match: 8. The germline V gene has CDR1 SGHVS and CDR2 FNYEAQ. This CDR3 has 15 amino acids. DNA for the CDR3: TGTGCCAGCAGCCCCAATAGCGGGGGGGCCGATGAGCAGTTCTTC. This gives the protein CASSPNSGGADEQFF.

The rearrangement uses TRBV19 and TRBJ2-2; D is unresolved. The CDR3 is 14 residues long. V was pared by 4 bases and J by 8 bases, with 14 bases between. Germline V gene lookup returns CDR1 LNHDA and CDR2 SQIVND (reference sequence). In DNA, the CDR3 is TGTGCCAGTAGTACCCGCGCGGTTGGGGGGGAGCTGTTTTTT. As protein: CASSTRAVGGELFF.

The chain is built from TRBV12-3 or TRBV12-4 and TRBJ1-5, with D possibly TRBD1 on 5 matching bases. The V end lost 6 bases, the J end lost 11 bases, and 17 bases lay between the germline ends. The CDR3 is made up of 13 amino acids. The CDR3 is CASRLTGSFAQHF. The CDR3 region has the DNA TGTGCCAGCAGACTCACAGGAAGTTTTGCCCAGCATTTT.

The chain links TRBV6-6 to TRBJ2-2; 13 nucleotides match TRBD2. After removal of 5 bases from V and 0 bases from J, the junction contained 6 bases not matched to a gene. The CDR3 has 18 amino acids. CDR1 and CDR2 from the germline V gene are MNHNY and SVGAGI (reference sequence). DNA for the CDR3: TGTGCCAGCAGTCTCGGACTAGCGGGGGCTACGAACACCGGGGAGCTGTTTTTT. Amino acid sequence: CASSLGLAGATNTGELFF.

This CDR3 is CASSFRDRADYGYTF. The CDR3 nucleotides are TGTGCCAGCAGCTTCCGGGACAGGGCCGACTATGGCTACACCTTC. The chain uses TRBV5-5 and TRBJ1-2; the match to TRBD1 covers 9 bases. After removal of 2 bases from V and 3 bases from J, the junction contained 5 bases not matched to a gene. There are 15 residues in the CDR3. Germline lookup yields CDR1 SGHKS and CDR2 YYEKEE (reference sequence).

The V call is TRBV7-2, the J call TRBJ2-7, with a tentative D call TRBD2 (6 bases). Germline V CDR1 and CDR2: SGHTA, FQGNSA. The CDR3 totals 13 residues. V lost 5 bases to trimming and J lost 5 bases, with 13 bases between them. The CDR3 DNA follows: TGTGCCAGCAGCATTTCGGGGGACCACGAGCAGTACTTC. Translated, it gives CASSISGDHEQYF. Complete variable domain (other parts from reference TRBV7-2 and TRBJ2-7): GAGVSQSPSNKVTEKGKDVELRCDPISGHTALYWYRQSLGQGLEFLIYFQGNSAPDKSGLPSDRFSAERTGGSVSTLTIQRTQQEDSAVYLCASSISGDHEQYFGPGTRLTVT.

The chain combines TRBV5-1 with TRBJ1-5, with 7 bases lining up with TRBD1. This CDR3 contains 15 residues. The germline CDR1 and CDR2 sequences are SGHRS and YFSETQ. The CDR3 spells CAGRGWGWRNQPQHF. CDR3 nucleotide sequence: TGCGCGGGCAGGGGGTGGGGTTGGCGCAATCAGCCCCAGCATTTT.